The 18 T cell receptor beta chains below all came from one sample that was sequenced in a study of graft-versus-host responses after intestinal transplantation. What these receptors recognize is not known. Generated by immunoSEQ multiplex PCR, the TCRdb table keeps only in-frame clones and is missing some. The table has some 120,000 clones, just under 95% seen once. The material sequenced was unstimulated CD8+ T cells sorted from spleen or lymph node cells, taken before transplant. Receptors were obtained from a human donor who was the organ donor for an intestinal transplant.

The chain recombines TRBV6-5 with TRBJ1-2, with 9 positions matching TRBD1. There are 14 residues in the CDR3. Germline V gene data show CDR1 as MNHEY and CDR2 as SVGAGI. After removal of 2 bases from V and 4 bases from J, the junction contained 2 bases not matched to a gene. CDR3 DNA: TGTGCCAGCAGTTACCGACAGGGGGGCTATGGCTACACCTTC. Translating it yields CASSYRQGGYGYTF.

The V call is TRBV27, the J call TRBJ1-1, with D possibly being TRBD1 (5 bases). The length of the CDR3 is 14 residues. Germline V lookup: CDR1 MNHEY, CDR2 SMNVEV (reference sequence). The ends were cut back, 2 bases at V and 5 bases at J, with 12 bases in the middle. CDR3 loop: CASSLGGGGTEAFF. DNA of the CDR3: TGTGCCAGCAGTTTAGGTGGGGGTGGAACTGAAGCTTTCTTT.

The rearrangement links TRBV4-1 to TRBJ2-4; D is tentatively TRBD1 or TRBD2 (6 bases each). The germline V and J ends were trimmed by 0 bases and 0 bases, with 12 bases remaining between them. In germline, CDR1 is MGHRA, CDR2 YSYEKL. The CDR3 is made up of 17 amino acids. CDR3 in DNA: TGCGCCAGCAGCCAAGATGGGGGGACATTAGCCAAAAACATTCAGTACTTC. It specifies CASSQDGGTLAKNIQYF.

Written as DNA, the CDR3 is TGTGCCATCAGTGAAGGGACTAGCGGGAGTCGTGAGACCCAGTACTTC. Protein sequence: CAISEGTSGSRETQYF. The chain combines TRBV10-3 with TRBJ2-5, with TRBD2 matching 14 bases. CDR3 length: 16 amino acids. Germline-derived CDR1 and CDR2 are ENHRY and SYGVKD. V was pared by 3 bases and J by 5 bases, with 5 bases of the junction left unmatched.

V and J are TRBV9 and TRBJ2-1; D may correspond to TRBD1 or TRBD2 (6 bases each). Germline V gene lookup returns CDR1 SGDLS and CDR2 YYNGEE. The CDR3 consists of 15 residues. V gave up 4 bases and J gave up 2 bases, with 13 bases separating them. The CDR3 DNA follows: TGTGCCAGCAGCCCGGAAGGGGGGACCTACAATGAGCAGTTCTTC. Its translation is CASSPEGGTYNEQFF.

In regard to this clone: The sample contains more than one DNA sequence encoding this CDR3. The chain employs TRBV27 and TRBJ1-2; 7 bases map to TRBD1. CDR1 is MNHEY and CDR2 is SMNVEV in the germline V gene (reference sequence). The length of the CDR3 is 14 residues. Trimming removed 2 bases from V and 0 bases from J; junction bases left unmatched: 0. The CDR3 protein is CASSLQGANYGYTF. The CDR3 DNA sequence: TGTGCCAGCAGTTTACAGGGGGCTAACTATGGCTACACCTTC.

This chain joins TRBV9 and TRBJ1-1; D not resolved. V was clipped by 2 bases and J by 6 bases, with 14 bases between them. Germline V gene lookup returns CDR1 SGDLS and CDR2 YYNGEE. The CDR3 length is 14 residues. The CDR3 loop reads CASSVSPVGAEAFF. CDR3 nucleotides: TGTGCCAGCAGCGTCAGCCCGGTTGGCGCTGAAGCTTTCTTT.

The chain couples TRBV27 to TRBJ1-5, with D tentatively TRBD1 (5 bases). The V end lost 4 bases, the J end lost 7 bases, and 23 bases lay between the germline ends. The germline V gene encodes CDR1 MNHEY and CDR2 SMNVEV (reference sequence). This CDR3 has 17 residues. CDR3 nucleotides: TGTGCCAGCAGTTCAATTTCCGGGACCGGCGGTAGGCAGCCCCAGCATTTT. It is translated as CASSSISGTGGRQPQHF.

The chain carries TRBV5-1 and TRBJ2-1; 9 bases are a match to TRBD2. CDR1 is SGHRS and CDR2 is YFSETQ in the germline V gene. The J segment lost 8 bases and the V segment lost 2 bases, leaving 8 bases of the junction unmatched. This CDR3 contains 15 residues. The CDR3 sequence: CASSFSWAGGDEQFF. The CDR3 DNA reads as TGCGCCAGCAGCTTTTCATGGGCGGGAGGGGATGAGCAGTTCTTC.

CDR3 nucleotides: TGCGCCAGCAGCCAACGGGACACTGGAAACACCATATATTTT. Protein product: CASSQRDTGNTIYF. The chain carries TRBV4-1 and TRBJ1-3; D is perhaps TRBD1 (6 bases). V was cut by 2 bases and J by 2 bases, with 7 bases left in between. This CDR3 is 14 amino acids long. CDR1 and CDR2 from the germline V gene are MGHRA and YSYEKL.

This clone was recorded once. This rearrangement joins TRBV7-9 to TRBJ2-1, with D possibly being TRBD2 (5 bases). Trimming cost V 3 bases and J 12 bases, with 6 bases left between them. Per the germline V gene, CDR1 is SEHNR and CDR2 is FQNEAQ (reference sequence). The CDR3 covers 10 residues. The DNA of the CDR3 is TGTGCCAGCAGCTTCCGGGGGCAGTTCTTC. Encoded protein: CASSFRGQFF.

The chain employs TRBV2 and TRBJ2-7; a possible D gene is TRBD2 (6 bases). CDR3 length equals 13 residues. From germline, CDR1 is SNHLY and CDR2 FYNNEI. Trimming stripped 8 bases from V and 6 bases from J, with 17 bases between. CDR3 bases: TGTGCCAGCCAACGGGACTTCGCCATCGAGCAGTACTTC. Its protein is CASQRDFAIEQYF.

CDR3 sequence reads: CASSEAGPRGYTF. CDR3 nucleotide sequence: TGTGCCAGCAGTGAAGCGGGTCCACGAGGCTACACCTTC. The chain couples TRBV2 to TRBJ1-2; D is unclear. Germline CDR1 reads SNHLY; CDR2 reads FYNNEI. Trimming removed 0 bases from V and 8 bases from J, with 10 bases in between. This CDR3 spans 13 amino acids.

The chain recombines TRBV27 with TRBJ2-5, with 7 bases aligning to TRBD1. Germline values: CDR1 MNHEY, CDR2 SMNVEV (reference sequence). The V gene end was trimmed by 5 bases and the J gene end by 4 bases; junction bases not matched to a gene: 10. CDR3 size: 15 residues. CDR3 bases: TGTGCCAGCAGTCAGTACAGGGGCCCCGGAGAGACCCAGTACTTC. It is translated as CASSQYRGPGETQYF.

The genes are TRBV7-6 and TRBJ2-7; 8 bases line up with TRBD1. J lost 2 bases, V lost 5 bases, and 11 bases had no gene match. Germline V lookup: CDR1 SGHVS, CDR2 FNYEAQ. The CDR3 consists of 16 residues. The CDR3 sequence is CASSATTGQVPYEQYF. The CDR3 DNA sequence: TGTGCCAGCAGCGCAACTACGGGACAGGTCCCCTACGAGCAGTACTTC.

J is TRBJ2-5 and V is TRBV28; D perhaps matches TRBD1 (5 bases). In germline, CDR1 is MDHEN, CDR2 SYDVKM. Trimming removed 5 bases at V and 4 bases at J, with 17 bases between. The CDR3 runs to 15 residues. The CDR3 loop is CASSPRTLARETQYF. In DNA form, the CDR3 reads TGTGCCAGCAGTCCAAGGACACTTGCAAGAGAGACCCAGTACTTC.

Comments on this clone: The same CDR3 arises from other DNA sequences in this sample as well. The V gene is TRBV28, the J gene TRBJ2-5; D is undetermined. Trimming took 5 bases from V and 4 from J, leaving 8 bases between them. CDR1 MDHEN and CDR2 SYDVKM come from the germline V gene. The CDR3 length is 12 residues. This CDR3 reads CASSPTGETQYF. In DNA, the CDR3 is TGTGCCAGCAGTCCCACCGGAGAGACCCAGTACTTC. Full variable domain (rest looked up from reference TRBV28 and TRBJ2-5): DVKVTQSSRYLVKRTGEKVFLECVQDMDHENMFWYRQDPGLGLRLIYFSYDVKMKEKGDIPEGYSVSREKKERFSLILESASTNQTSMYLCASSPTGETQYFGPGTRLLVL.

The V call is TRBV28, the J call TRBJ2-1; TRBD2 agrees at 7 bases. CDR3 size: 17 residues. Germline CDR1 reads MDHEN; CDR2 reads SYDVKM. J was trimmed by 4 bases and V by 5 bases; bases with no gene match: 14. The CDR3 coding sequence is TGTGCCAGCAGTCTCCTGGAGGTGAAGCGGGAATACAATGAGCAGTTCTTC. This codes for CASSLLEVKREYNEQFF.